Shown below are 19 T cell receptor beta chains from a single sample sequenced in a study of T cell responses to AZD1222 COVID-19 vaccine. Assay used: immunoSEQ multiplex PCR; TCRdb lists only in-frame clones, some missing. Here the sample spans tens of thousands of clones, more than 70% being singletons. This sample comprised peripheral blood, obtained on day 0 of AZD1222 vaccination. The receptors were sampled from an adult in good health.

J is TRBJ2-1 and V is TRBV27, with 9 bases that match TRBD2. J lost 6 bases, V lost 6 bases, and 12 bases had no gene match. Germline loops: CDR1 MNHEY, CDR2 SMNVEV (reference sequence). The CDR3 sequence is 16 residues long. DNA of the CDR3: TGTGCCAGCAGGTTGGGCCGCGGACTAGCGTTCAATGAGCAGTTCTTC. This encodes CASRLGRGLAFNEQFF.

V is TRBV7-8 and J is TRBJ2-3; D gene uncertain. Per the germline V gene, CDR1 is SGHVS and CDR2 is FQNEAQ. V lost 2 bases, J lost 2 bases, and 8 bases lay in between. The CDR3 covers 14 residues. CDR3 sequence reads: CASSLRFYTDTQYF. The CDR3 bases are TGTGCCAGCAGCTTACGGTTTTACACAGATACGCAGTATTTT. Variable domain in full (rest from reference TRBV7-8 and TRBJ2-3): GAGVSQSPRYKVAKRGQDVALRCDPISGHVSLFWYQQALGQGPEFLTYFQNEAQLDKSGLPSDRFFAERPEGSVSTLKIQRTQQEDSAVYLCASSLRFYTDTQYFGPGTRLTVL.

The chain joins TRBV4-1 to TRBJ2-1; D uncertain. Germline lookup yields CDR1 MGHRA and CDR2 YSYEKL. The CDR3 length is 13 residues. Trimming left V 2 bases short and J 7 bases short, with 9 bases between. CDR3 sequence (DNA): TGCGCCAGCAGCCAAAGTTTCTCTAATGAGCAGTTCTTC. Amino acids: CASSQSFSNEQFF.

The V call is TRBV5-1, the J call TRBJ1-3; D ambiguous. This CDR3 comprises 12 residues. Trimming pared 1 base from V and 4 bases from J, leaving 3 bases between. From germline, CDR1 is SGHRS and CDR2 YFSETQ. The CDR3: CASSLQGNTIYF. DNA for the CDR3: TGCGCCAGCAGCTTGCAGGGAAACACCATATATTTT.

This clone was seen more than once but under ten times. CDR3 nucleotide sequence: TGTGCCAGCAGCTTGGAGGCTAGCGGGAGGAGCTGGGAGCTGTTTTTT. The encoded protein is CASSLEASGRSWELFF. The chain joins TRBV5-6 to TRBJ2-2; 11 positions match TRBD2. Unmatched junction bases numbered 7, after V lost 0 bases and J lost 9 bases. CDR1 and CDR2 from the germline V gene are SGHDT and YYEEEE. The CDR3 runs 16 residues.

V usage is TRBV28 and J usage is TRBJ2-2; 10 bases are shared with TRBD1. CDR3 length: 14 amino acids. The trim removed 6 bases at V and 7 bases at J, leaving 5 bases unmatched. Germline CDR1 MDHEN, CDR2 SYDVKM. The CDR3 DNA reads TGTGCCAGCAGCCCCGGGACAGGGGTCGGGGAGCTGTTTTTT. This sequence encodes CASSPGTGVGELFF.

This clone has only one observation. This CDR3 is CASSLAGGHQPQHF. CDR3 DNA: TGTGCCAGCAGCTTAGCGGGGGGCCATCAGCCCCAGCATTTT. The J gene is TRBJ1-5, the V gene TRBV7-8; weak D call: TRBD1 (6 bases). The CDR3 is 14 residues long. The V gene's germline CDR1 is SGHVS and CDR2 FQNEAQ. Trimming left V 0 bases short and J 5 bases short, with 8 bases between.

This chain links TRBV5-1 with TRBJ1-6, with D hard to call. The CDR3 is made up of 17 amino acids. The germline gives CDR1 SGHRS, CDR2 YFSETQ. V was clipped by 0 bases and J by 7 bases, with 17 bases between them. CDR3 DNA: TGCGCCAGCAGCTTGGCAGAGCCATCGCCGGGGAATTCACCCCTCCACTTT. This codes for CASSLAEPSPGNSPLHF.

J is TRBJ2-1 and V is TRBV11-2; tentatively, D is TRBD1 (5 bases). V was pared by 5 bases and J by 3 bases, with 14 bases between. The CDR3 consists of 15 residues. CDR1 SGHAT and CDR2 FQNNGV come from the germline V gene. The chain's CDR3 is CASSPTGGHYNEQFF. The CDR3 region has the DNA TGTGCCAGCAGCCCAACGGGCGGACACTACAATGAGCAGTTCTTC.

There are a few counts of this clone. The chain is built from TRBV19 and TRBJ1-6; D might be TRBD1 (5 bases). V lost 3 bases, J lost 3 bases, and 15 bases lay in between. Germline lookup yields CDR1 LNHDA and CDR2 SQIVND (reference sequence). This CDR3 is built from 17 residues. The CDR3 region has the DNA TGTGCCAGTAGTATCCTCTCGGGACCGAACTATAATTCACCCCTCCACTTT. This codes for CASSILSGPNYNSPLHF.

This chain links TRBV6-1 with TRBJ1-2, with 9 bases that match TRBD1. Germline V CDR1 and CDR2: MNHNS, SASEGT. V shed 4 bases, J shed 5 bases, and the junction held 17 bases outside the gene matches. The CDR3 is 18 residues long. The CDR3 coding sequence is TGTGCCAGCAGTGGACCTGGACAGGGGATGAGTTTCGTGTATGGCTACACCTTC. Protein: CASSGPGQGMSFVYGYTF.

CDR3 nucleotides: TGTGCCAGCTCACAAGGAGAAAATCAGCCCCAGCATTTT. Protein sequence: CASSQGENQPQHF. This chain joins TRBV18 and TRBJ1-5; D remains ambiguous. V was pared by 4 bases and J by 4 bases, with 8 bases between. Germline values: CDR1 KGHSH, CDR2 LQKENI. The CDR3 extends over 13 amino acids.

This clone occurred once. The chain couples TRBV4-1 to TRBJ2-2; TRBD2 matches 12 bases. The ends lost 4 bases at V and 2 bases at J; junction bases unmatched: 11. There are 19 residues in the CDR3. Germline V CDR1 and CDR2: MGHRA, YSYEKL. The CDR3 DNA reads as TGCGCCAGCAGCCTTAACCTCCTACTAGCGGGGGGAAACACCGGGGAGCTGTTTTTT. Translation: CASSLNLLLAGGNTGELFF.

The chain links TRBV18 to TRBJ2-7; D is possibly TRBD2 (6 bases). The V end was cut by 3 bases, the J end by 3 bases, with 6 bases between. CDR3 length equals 12 residues. Germline CDR1 is KGHSH and CDR2 is LQKENI. The CDR3 protein is CASSPGGYEQYV. The CDR3 DNA sequence: TGTGCCAGCTCACCGGGGGGCTACGAGCAGTACGTC.

The rearrangement links TRBV28 to TRBJ1-2; D is perhaps TRBD1 (5 bases). Germline CDR1 MDHEN, CDR2 SYDVKM. V was pared by 11 bases and J by 6 bases, with 19 bases between. The CDR3 is made up of 13 amino acids. CDR3 protein: CASLLSGGDGYTF. In nucleotides, the CDR3 is TGTGCCTCCCTTTTATCGGGAGGGGATGGCTACACCTTC.

The V gene is TRBV18, the J gene TRBJ2-3, with D perhaps matching TRBD2 (5 bases). CDR1 is KGHSH and CDR2 is LQKENI in the germline V gene. Trimming stripped 6 bases from V and 2 bases from J, with 9 bases between. The CDR3 runs 13 residues. The CDR3 sequence is CASSFGVTDTQYF. CDR3 bases: TGTGCCAGCTCGTTCGGGGTCACAGATACGCAGTATTTT.

This clone occurred a few times. V usage is TRBV5-6 and J usage is TRBJ2-3, with TRBD2 matching over 13 bases. This CDR3 comprises 17 residues. Germline CDR1 reads SGHDT; CDR2 reads YYEEEE. V trimming: 4 bases; J trimming: 2 bases; junction bases outside the gene matches: 7. CDR3 DNA: TGTGCCAGCAGCCTCTGGACTAGCGGGAGCCTCACAGATACGCAGTATTTT. Translating gives CASSLWTSGSLTDTQYF.

The chain uses TRBV6-9 and TRBJ1-4, with no clear D. Trimming removed 5 bases at V and 3 bases at J, with 19 bases between. CDR3 length: 17 amino acids. Looked up from germline, CDR1 is MNHGY and CDR2 is SVAAGI. CDR3 amino acids: CASSLPFTFRPNEKLFF. The CDR3 DNA reads as TGTGCCAGCAGTCTTCCTTTCACGTTCCGGCCTAATGAAAAACTGTTTTTT.

Points on this clone: The sample carries other DNA sequences with the same CDR3. This chain links TRBV7-9 with TRBJ2-2; the match to TRBD1 covers 7 bases. This CDR3 region has 15 residues. The trim removed 5 bases at V and 2 bases at J, leaving 5 bases unmatched. Germline V gene lookup returns CDR1 SEHNR and CDR2 FQNEAQ (reference sequence). CDR3 bases: TGTGCCAGCAGCCCAGGGACAGTCAACACCGGGGAGCTGTTTTTT. It yields the protein CASSPGTVNTGELFF.